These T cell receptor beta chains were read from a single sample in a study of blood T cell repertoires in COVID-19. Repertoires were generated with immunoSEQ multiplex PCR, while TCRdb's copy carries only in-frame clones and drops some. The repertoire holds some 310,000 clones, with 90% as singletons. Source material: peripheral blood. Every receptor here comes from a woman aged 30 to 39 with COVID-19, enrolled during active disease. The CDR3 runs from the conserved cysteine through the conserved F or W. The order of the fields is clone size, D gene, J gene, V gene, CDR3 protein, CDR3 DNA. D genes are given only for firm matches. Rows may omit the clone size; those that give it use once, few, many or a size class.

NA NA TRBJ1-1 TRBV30 CAWSSKGVNTEAFF TGTGCCTGGAGTTCAAAAGGGGTGAACACTGAAGCTTTCTTT
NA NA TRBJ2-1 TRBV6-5 CASSYSRDNNEQFF TGTGCCAGCAGTTACTCCCGGGATAACAATGAGCAGTTCTTC
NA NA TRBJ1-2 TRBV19 CASSFGVSYGYTF TGTGCCAGTAGTTTCGGGGTCTCTTATGGCTACACCTTC
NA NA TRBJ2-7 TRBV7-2 CASSLPTTRDYEQYF TGTGCCAGCAGCTTACCTACTACTCGGGACTACGAGCAGTACTTC
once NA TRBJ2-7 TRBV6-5 CASSYSGDIRSYEQYF TGTGCCAGCAGTTACTCCGGGGACATACGCTCCTACGAGCAGTACTTC
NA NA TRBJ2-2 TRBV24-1 CATSDLADAGGTGELFF TGTGCCACCAGTGATTTGGCGGATGCGGGTGGCACCGGGGAGCTGTTTTTT
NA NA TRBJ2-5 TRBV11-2 CASSLGSGGKTQYF TGTGCCAGCAGCTTAGGTTCCGGGGGTAAGACCCAGTACTTC
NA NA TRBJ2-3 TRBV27 CASTPLRGKASTDTQYF TGTGCCAGCACCCCCCTCCGGGGGAAGGCTAGCACAGATACGCAGTATTTT
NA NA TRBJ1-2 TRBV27 CASSSQGAGYTF TGTGCCAGCAGTTCACAGGGTGCTGGCTACACCTTC
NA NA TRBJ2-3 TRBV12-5 CASGFPRTENTDTQYF TGTGCTAGTGGTTTTCCCCGGACAGAGAACACAGATACGCAGTATTTT
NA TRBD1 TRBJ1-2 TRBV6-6 CASSYPGTAYGYTF TGTGCCAGCAGTTACCCCGGGACAGCCTATGGCTACACCTTC
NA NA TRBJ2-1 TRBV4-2 CASSPGNSNEQFF TGTGCCAGCAGCCCAGGAAATTCTAATGAGCAGTTCTTC
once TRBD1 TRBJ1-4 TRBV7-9 CASSFTGGGNEKLFF TGTGCCAGCAGCTTTACAGGGGGCGGAAATGAAAAACTGTTTTTT
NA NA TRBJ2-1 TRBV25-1 CASSRDPTNNEQFF TGTGCCAGCAGCCGGGATCCAACAAACAATGAGCAGTTCTTC
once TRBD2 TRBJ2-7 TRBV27 CASSLSLAGGPDEQYF TGTGCCAGCAGTTTAAGCCTAGCGGGAGGGCCGGACGAGCAGTACTTC
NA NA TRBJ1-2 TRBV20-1 CSASQPQEGYGYTF TGCAGTGCTAGTCAGCCCCAGGAAGGCTATGGCTACACCTTC
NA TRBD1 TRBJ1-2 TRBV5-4 CASSPTGHPNYGYTF TGTGCCAGCAGCCCGACAGGGCACCCTAACTATGGCTACACCTTC
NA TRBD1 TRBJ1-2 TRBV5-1 CASSLATGGGYTF TGCGCCAGCAGCTTGGCTACAGGGGGTGGCTACACCTTC
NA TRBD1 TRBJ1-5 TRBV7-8 CASSLGNRDRGNQPQHF TGTGCCAGCAGCTTAGGGAACCGGGACAGGGGTAATCAGCCCCAGCATTTT
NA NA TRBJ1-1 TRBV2 CASSGVAGATEAFF TGTGCCAGCTCCGGAGTGGCAGGGGCCACTGAAGCTTTCTTT
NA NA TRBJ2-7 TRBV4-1 CASSRRQAGYSYEQYF TGCGCCAGCAGCCGCCGACAGGCGGGCTACTCCTACGAGCAGTACTTC
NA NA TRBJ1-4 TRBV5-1 CASSLSSSTNEKLFF TGCGCCAGCAGCTTGTCCTCCTCAACTAATGAAAAACTGTTTTTT
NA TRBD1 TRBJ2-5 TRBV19 CASSITDRGAGETQYF TGTGCCAGTAGTATAACCGACAGGGGCGCGGGGGAGACCCAGTACTTC
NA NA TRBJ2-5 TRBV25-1 CASSEFRGAETQYF TGTGCCAGCAGTGAATTTCGGGGGGCAGAGACCCAGTACTTC
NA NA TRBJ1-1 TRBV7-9 CASSGGITEAFF TGTGCCAGCAGCGGAGGGATCACTGAAGCTTTCTTT
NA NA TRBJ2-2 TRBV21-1 CASSKGSSGRAANTGELFF TGTGCCAGCAGCAAAGGTAGTAGCGGGAGGGCGGCGAACACCGGGGAGCTGTTTTTT